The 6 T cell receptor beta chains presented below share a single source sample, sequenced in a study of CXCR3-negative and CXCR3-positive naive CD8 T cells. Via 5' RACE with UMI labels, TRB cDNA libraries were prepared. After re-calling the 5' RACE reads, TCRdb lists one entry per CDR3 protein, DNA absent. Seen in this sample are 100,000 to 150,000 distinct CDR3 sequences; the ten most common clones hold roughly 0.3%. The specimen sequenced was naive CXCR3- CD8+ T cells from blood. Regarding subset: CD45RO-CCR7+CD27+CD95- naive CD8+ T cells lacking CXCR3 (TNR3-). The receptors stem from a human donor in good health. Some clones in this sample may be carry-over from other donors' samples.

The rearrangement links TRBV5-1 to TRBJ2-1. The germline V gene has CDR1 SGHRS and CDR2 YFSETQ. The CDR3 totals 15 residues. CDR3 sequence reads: CASSLSQGTYNEQFF.

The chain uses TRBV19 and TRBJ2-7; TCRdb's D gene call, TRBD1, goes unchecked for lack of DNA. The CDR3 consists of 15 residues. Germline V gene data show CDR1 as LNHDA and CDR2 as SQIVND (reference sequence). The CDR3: CASSTSGTGDYEQYF.

Here the CDR3 reads CAISAGLNYEQYF. The rearrangement joins TRBV10-3 to TRBJ2-7; TCRdb's D gene call, TRBD2, goes unchecked for lack of DNA. Germline CDR1 reads ENHRY; CDR2 reads SYGVKD. The length of the CDR3 is 13 residues.

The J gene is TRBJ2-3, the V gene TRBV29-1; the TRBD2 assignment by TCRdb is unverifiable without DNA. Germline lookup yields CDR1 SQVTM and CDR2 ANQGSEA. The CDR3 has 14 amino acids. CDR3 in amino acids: CSVDSPFYADTQYF.

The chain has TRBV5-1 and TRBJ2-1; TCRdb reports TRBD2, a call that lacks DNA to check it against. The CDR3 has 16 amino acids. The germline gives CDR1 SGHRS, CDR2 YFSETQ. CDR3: CASSSTSALSYNEQFF.

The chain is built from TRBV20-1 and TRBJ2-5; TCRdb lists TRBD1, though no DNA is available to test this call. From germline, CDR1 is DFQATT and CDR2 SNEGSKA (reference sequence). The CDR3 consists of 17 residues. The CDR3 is CSASGQSSGGFQETQYF.